The 10 T cell receptor beta chains given below trace back to one sample, sequenced in a study of cytomegalovirus exposure and HLA in healthy donors. 13 Jbeta primers and 60 Vbeta primers were used for the PCR. Assay used: immunoSEQ multiplex PCR; TCRdb lists only in-frame clones, some missing. The table has roughly 180,000 clones, roughly 81% seen once. The sample taken for sequencing was PBMCs. These TCRs come from a girl aged 5 to 17 in good health and CMV-seropositive.

On this clone: The junction departs from germline at one end; a sequencing error may be responsible. The J gene is TRBJ1-1, the V gene TRBV30; D not certain. Per the germline V gene, CDR1 is GTSNPN and CDR2 is SVGIG (reference sequence). The CDR3 has 13 amino acids. This chain's CDR3 is CAWSGRMNIEAFF. DNA of the CDR3: TGTGCCTGGAGTGGCAGAATGAACATTGAAGCTTTCTTT.

The chain uses TRBV11-3 and TRBJ2-3; TRBD2 agrees at 8 bases. Germline lookup yields CDR1 SGHNT and CDR2 YENEEA. The J segment lost 6 bases and the V segment lost 4 bases, leaving 21 bases of the junction unmatched. CDR3 length: 19 residues. CDR3 nucleotide sequence: TGTGCCAGCAGCTCCCTCCTAAATACGGGGGGGGCAACGCCCGATACGCAGTATTTT. The encoded protein is CASSSLLNTGGATPDTQYF.

The rearrangement links TRBV6-1 to TRBJ1-1, with TRBD1 identical over 7 bases. Germline V gene sequence: CDR1 MNHNS, CDR2 SASEGT. V lost 6 bases and J lost 1; bases outside the gene matches: 5. There are 14 residues in the CDR3. CDR3 residues: CASRRQGGNTEAFF. The DNA for the CDR3 is TGTGCCAGCAGGAGACAGGGAGGGAACACTGAAGCTTTCTTT.

The V gene is TRBV29-1, the J gene TRBJ1-2, with 7 bases identical to TRBD1. The CDR3 length is 16 residues. Germline CDR1 reads SQVTM; CDR2 reads ANQGSEA. Trimming at V came to 7 bases and at J to 5 bases, leaving 19 bases not matched to a gene. CDR3 DNA sequence: TGCAGCGCCGCCCGGCCCCGGGGTAGGGGGCCATATGGCTACACCTTC. Translating gives CSAARPRGRGPYGYTF.

The chain carries TRBV5-5 and TRBJ1-1; the D gene is possibly TRBD1 (6 bases). Trimming removed 1 base at V and 2 bases at J, with 21 bases between. The germline V gene encodes CDR1 SGHKS and CDR2 YYEKEE (reference sequence). The length of the CDR3 is 18 residues. Here the CDR3 reads CASSLRFGQTKKNTEAFF. In nucleotides, the CDR3 is TGTGCCAGCAGCTTGAGGTTCGGACAGACGAAAAAAAACACTGAAGCTTTCTTT.

The CDR3 sequence is CASSLTGAGELFF. CDR3 coding DNA: TGTGCCAGCAGCCTCACAGGTGCCGGGGAGCTGTTTTTT. The V and J genes are TRBV6-6 and TRBJ2-2; D may be TRBD1 (5 bases). The CDR3 consists of 13 residues. Germline V gene data show CDR1 as MNHNY and CDR2 as SVGAGI (reference sequence). The germline V and J ends were trimmed by 6 bases and 6 bases, with 11 bases remaining between them.

The V call is TRBV7-9, the J call TRBJ2-2; a possible D gene is TRBD1 (6 bases). Trimming took 4 bases from V and 2 from J, leaving 14 bases between them. This CDR3 has 16 amino acids. Per the germline V gene, CDR1 is SEHNR and CDR2 is FQNEAQ (reference sequence). The CDR3 is CASSSADRINTGELFF. The CDR3 DNA reads TGTGCCAGCAGCTCCGCGGACAGAATCAACACCGGGGAGCTGTTTTTT.

The J gene is TRBJ2-6, the V gene TRBV7-9; D is possibly TRBD2 (6 bases). Germline-derived CDR1 and CDR2 are SEHNR and FQNEAQ (reference sequence). The CDR3 sequence is 16 residues long. Trimming shortened V by 3 bases and J by 1 base, and 10 bases separated the two germline ends. In DNA, the CDR3 is TGTGCCAGCAGCTTTTGGGCGGGGTCTGGGGCCAACGTCCTGACTTTC. It is translated as CASSFWAGSGANVLTF.

V usage is TRBV6-1 and J usage is TRBJ1-2; the D is unclear. V was pared by 7 bases and J by 0 bases, with 6 bases between. The germline CDR1 and CDR2 sequences are MNHNS and SASEGT. The CDR3 is made up of 12 amino acids. CDR3 in DNA: TGTGCCAGCACGAACTCTAACTATGGCTACACCTTC. This encodes CASTNSNYGYTF.

J is TRBJ1-5 and V is TRBV19; 7 bases are a match to TRBD1. This CDR3 is built from 14 residues. Looked up from germline, CDR1 is LNHDA and CDR2 is SQIVND (reference sequence). Trimming at V came to 3 bases and at J to 4 bases, leaving 3 bases not matched to a gene. CDR3: CASSMAGGNQPQHF. Written as DNA, the CDR3 is TGTGCCAGTAGTATGGCAGGGGGAAATCAGCCCCAGCATTTT.